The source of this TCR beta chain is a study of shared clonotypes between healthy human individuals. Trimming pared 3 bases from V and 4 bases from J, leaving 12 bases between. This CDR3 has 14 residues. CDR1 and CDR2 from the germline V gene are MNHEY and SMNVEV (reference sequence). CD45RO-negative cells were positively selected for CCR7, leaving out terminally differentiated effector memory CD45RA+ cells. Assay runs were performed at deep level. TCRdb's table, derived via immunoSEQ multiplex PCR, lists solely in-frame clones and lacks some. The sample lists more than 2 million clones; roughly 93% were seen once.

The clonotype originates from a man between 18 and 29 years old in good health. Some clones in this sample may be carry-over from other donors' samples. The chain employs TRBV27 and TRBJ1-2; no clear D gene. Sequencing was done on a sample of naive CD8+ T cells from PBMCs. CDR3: CASSLLGPIYGYTF. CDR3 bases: TGTGCCAGCAGTTTGCTCGGGCCTATCTATGGCTACACCTTC.